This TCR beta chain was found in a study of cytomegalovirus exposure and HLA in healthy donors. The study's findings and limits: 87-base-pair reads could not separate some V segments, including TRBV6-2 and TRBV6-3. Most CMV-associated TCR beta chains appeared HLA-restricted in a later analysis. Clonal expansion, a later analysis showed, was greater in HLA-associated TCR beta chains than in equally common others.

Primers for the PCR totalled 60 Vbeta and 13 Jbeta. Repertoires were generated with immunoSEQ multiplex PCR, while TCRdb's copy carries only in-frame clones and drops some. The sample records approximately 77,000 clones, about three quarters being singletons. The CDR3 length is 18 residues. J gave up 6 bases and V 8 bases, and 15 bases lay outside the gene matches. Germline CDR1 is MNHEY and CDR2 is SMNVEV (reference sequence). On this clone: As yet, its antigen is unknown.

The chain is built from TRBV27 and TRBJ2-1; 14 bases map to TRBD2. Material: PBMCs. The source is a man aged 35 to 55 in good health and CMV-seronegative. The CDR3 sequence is CASSVPGLAGVGRNEQFF. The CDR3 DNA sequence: TGTGCCAGCTCCGTCCCGGGACTAGCGGGAGTAGGACGCAATGAGCAGTTCTTC.